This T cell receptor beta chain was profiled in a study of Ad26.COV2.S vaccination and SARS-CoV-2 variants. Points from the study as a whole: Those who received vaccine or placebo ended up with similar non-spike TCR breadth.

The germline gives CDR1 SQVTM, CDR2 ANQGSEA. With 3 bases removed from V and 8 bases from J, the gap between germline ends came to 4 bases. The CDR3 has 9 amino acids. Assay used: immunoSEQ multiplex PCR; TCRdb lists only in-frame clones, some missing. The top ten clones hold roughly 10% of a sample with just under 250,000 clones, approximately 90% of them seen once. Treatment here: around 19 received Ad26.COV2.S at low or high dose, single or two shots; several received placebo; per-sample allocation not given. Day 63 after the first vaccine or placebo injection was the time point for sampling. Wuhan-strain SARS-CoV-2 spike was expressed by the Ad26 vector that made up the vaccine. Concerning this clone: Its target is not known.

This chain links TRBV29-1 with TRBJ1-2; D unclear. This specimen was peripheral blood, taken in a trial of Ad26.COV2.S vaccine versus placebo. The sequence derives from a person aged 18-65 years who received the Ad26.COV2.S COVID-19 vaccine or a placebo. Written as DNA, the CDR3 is TGCAGCGTTGATAGCGGCTACACCTTC. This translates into CSVDSGYTF.